The 23 T cell receptor beta chains below come from one sample, sequenced in a study of T-cell memory formation after mild COVID-19. TCRdb ran MiXCR on the 5' RACE reads and lists one entry per CDR3 protein. Here the sample spans roughly 300,000 distinct CDR3 sequences, approximately 13% being singletons. Material for sequencing was PBMCs or a T cell subset sorted from them (not recorded which). The receptors were gathered from a man between 18 and 29 years old who had mild COVID-19 (a few samples of this study predate the infection). Cell type and time point are not known.

V usage is TRBV6-2 or TRBV6-3 and J usage is TRBJ1-2; D gene ambiguous. CDR3 length: 11 residues. V was clipped by 5 bases and J by 1 base, with 2 bases between them. From germline, CDR1 is MNHEY and CDR2 SVGEGT. This chain's CDR3 is CASSHNYGYTF. CDR3 sequence (DNA): TGTGCCAGCAGTCATAACTATGGCTACACCTTC.

This clonotype was recorded many times. Here the CDR3 DNA reads TGTGCCAGCAGCCAAGGAGCTAGCGGGGGTTATGAGCAGTTCTTC. As protein: CASSQGASGGYEQFF. The genes are TRBV4-2 and TRBJ2-1, with 10 bases lining up with TRBD2. J lost 8 bases, V lost 1 base, and 5 bases had no gene match. The CDR3 is made up of 15 amino acids. CDR1 is LGHNA, CDR2 YNFKEQ, per germline.

Ten or more counts support this clonotype. This sequence joins TRBV12-3 or TRBV12-4 and TRBJ1-3; D remains unclear. This CDR3 spans 10 amino acids. The V and J ends lost 6 bases and 4 bases respectively, with 1 base between them. The CDR3 protein is CASSGNTIYF. As DNA, the CDR3 is TGTGCCAGCAGCGGAAACACCATATATTTT.

J is TRBJ2-1 and V is TRBV2; the D gene is possibly TRBD2 (6 bases). The CDR3 covers 14 residues. CDR1 SNHLY and CDR2 FYNNEI come from the germline V gene. Trimming took off 6 bases at V and 6 bases at J, with 15 bases between the two ends. As DNA, the CDR3 is TGTGCCAGCAGCGGACGGAGGGTGTCCAATGAGCAGTTCTTC. Protein sequence: CASSGRRVSNEQFF.

This clonotype was recorded many times. V usage is TRBV19 and J usage is TRBJ2-2, with D tentatively TRBD1 or TRBD2 (5 bases each). CDR1 and CDR2 (germline): LNHDA, SQIVND (reference sequence). Trimming stripped 5 bases from V and 4 bases from J, with 11 bases between. This CDR3 has 14 residues. The chain's CDR3 is CASSPGPTTGELFF. In nucleotides, the CDR3 is TGTGCCAGTAGTCCGGGACCCACCACCGGGGAGCTGTTTTTT.

Many counts were recorded for this clonotype. The rearrangement links TRBV5-4 to TRBJ2-1; no reliable D call. Between the trimmed V and J ends, which lost 0 bases and 4 bases, there was a span of 17 bases. The CDR3 is 17 amino acids. CDR1 is SGHNT, CDR2 YYREEE, per germline (reference sequence). CDR3 nucleotides: TGTGCCAGCAGCTTGGGTTTGCTGAGTAGTGGTTACAATGAGCAGTTCTTC. Amino acids: CASSLGLLSSGYNEQFF.

CDR3 DNA sequence: TGTGCCAGCAGTTACTCGACCAGGGCTTTGGCTGAAGCTTTCTTT. It specifies CASSYSTRALAEAFF. The chain links TRBV6-5 to TRBJ1-1, with D possibly TRBD1 on 5 matching bases. This CDR3 has 15 amino acids. Germline assignment: CDR1 MNHEY and CDR2 SVGAGI. V lost 0 bases, J lost 6 bases, and 14 bases lay in between.

This clonotype was seen a single time. The CDR3 nucleotides are TGTGCCAGCAGTCGCCTCCAGGGAGAGCAGTACTTC. As protein: CASSRLQGEQYF. The gene calls are TRBV12-3 or TRBV12-4 and TRBJ2-7; TRBD1 is a possible D gene (5 bases). This CDR3 comprises 12 residues. With 5 bases removed from V and 7 bases from J, the gap between germline ends came to 12 bases.

This clonotype was seen only a few times. The chain recombines TRBV2 with TRBJ1-6, with 8 bases fitting TRBD1. V lost 4 bases to trimming and J lost 5 bases; unmatched junction nucleotides: 4. This CDR3 is 15 amino acids long. CDR1 SNHLY and CDR2 FYNNEI come from the germline V gene. In nucleotides, the CDR3 is TGTGCCAGCAGTGTTTCAGGGGGCCATAATTCACCCCTCCACTTT. It translates to CASSVSGGHNSPLHF.

This clonotype was found a few times. The chain joins TRBV20-1 to TRBJ1-1; D ambiguous. The CDR3 covers 11 residues. The germline gives CDR1 DFQATT, CDR2 SNEGSKA (reference sequence). Trimming pared 4 bases from V and 1 base from J, leaving 4 bases between. CDR3 loop: CSAKGNTEAFF. The CDR3 DNA reads TGCAGTGCTAAGGGGAACACTGAAGCTTTCTTT.

The V gene is TRBV30, the J gene TRBJ2-2; D not certain. Trimming removed 0 bases from V and 5 bases from J, with 4 bases in between. The CDR3 extends over 12 amino acids. The germline V gene has CDR1 GTSNPN and CDR2 SVGIG (reference sequence). For the CDR3, the DNA is TGTGCCTGGAGTGTACTAACCGGGGAGCTGTTTTTT. Its translation: CAWSVLTGELFF.

This clonotype showed up just a few times. The chain couples TRBV6-6 to TRBJ1-1; a weak D match, TRBD1 (6 bases). The length of the CDR3 is 16 residues. V lost 0 bases, J lost 3 bases, and 14 bases lay in between. Germline values: CDR1 MNHNY, CDR2 SVGAGI (reference sequence). CDR3 nucleotides: TGTGCCAGCAGTTACTCCTACAGGGAAGGGGACACTGAAGCTTTCTTT. This sequence encodes CASSYSYREGDTEAFF.

The chain links TRBV7-8 to TRBJ1-1, with no clear D. CDR1 and CDR2 from the germline V gene are SGHVS and FQNEAQ. This CDR3 is built from 11 residues. Trimming removed 7 bases from V and 3 bases from J, with 6 bases in between. Here the CDR3 reads CASTTDTEAFF. CDR3 in DNA: TGTGCCAGCACCACAGACACTGAAGCTTTCTTT.

This clonotype was observed a handful of times. The chain links TRBV6-5 to TRBJ2-5; perhaps D is TRBD1 or TRBD2 (6 bases each). The CDR3 runs to 14 residues. V was shortened by 4 bases and J by 5 bases, with 14 bases between the two germline ends. Looked up from germline, CDR1 is MNHEY and CDR2 is SVGAGI. As DNA, the CDR3 is TGTGCCAGCAGTTTGGGGGGCCTCTTGGAGACCCAGTACTTC. Amino acids: CASSLGGLLETQYF.

V is TRBV4-2 and J is TRBJ1-2, with D tentatively TRBD1 (6 bases). CDR1 and CDR2 (germline): LGHNA, YNFKEQ. Trimming pared 2 bases from V and 2 bases from J, leaving 9 bases between. This CDR3 region has 14 residues. The CDR3, as DNA: TGTGCCAGCAGCCAAATCCAGGGGAACTATGGCTACACCTTC. Translating gives CASSQIQGNYGYTF.

This clonotype was seen repeatedly, ten times or more. The chain uses TRBV7-3 and TRBJ2-1, with D maybe TRBD1 (6 bases). The CDR3 length is 15 residues. V dropped 6 bases and J dropped 0 bases, with 12 bases sitting between them. Germline lookup yields CDR1 SGHTA and CDR2 FQGTGA. The DNA of the CDR3 is TGTGCCAGCAGTCCGGACAGAAGCTCCTACAATGAGCAGTTCTTC. It codes for CASSPDRSSYNEQFF.

In its sample, this clonotype was seen a few times. The V gene is TRBV5-1, the J gene TRBJ2-7; D is tentatively TRBD1 or TRBD2 (5 bases each). The CDR3 contains 16 residues. V was clipped by 4 bases and J by 1 base, with 18 bases between them. Germline V gene lookup returns CDR1 SGHRS and CDR2 YFSETQ. The CDR3 loop reads CASSPRGAGASYEQYF. The CDR3, as DNA: TGCGCCAGCAGCCCTAGGGGCGCGGGCGCTTCCTACGAGCAGTACTTC.

The gene calls are TRBV12-3 or TRBV12-4 and TRBJ2-5; D ambiguous. The CDR3 has 14 residues. Trimming shortened V by 3 bases and J by 4 bases, and 12 bases separated the two germline ends. CDR3 coding DNA: TGTGCCAGCAGTTTTCGGGCGGTAGGAGAGACCCAGTACTTC. This translates into CASSFRAVGETQYF.

This sequence joins TRBV12-3 or TRBV12-4 and TRBJ2-5; 7 nucleotides match TRBD1. This CDR3 has 13 residues. J lost 7 bases, V lost 5 bases, and 7 bases had no gene match. This CDR3 is CASSGNRGGTQYF. CDR3 DNA sequence: TGTGCCAGCAGTGGCAACAGGGGCGGGACCCAGTACTTC.

V usage is TRBV5-1 and J usage is TRBJ2-1, with TRBD2 identical over 14 bases. Germline V lookup: CDR1 SGHRS, CDR2 YFSETQ. The junction had 2 bases not matched to a gene; V was cut back by 0 bases and J by 6 bases. The CDR3 covers 16 residues. The CDR3 region has the DNA TGCGCCAGCAGCTTGGGAGGACTAGCGGGGGGCAATGAGCAGTTCTTC. Translated, it gives CASSLGGLAGGNEQFF.

The V call is TRBV7-8, the J call TRBJ2-1; the D is unclear. Looked up from germline, CDR1 is SGHVS and CDR2 is FQNEAQ. The V and J ends lost 1 base and 4 bases respectively, with 14 bases between them. The CDR3 runs to 16 residues. CDR3 protein: CASSLDNSLIYNEQFF. DNA of the CDR3: TGTGCCAGCAGCTTAGATAACAGCCTTATTTACAATGAGCAGTTCTTC.

This clonotype was observed a few times. The rearrangement uses TRBV3-1 and TRBJ2-3; no reliable D call. This CDR3 comprises 15 residues. The ends were cut back, 3 bases at V and 1 base at J, with 11 bases in the middle. CDR1 LGHDT and CDR2 YNNKEL come from the germline V gene (reference sequence). The chain's CDR3 is CASSQGPIRTDTQYF. Here the CDR3 DNA reads TGTGCCAGCAGCCAGGGTCCTATCCGCACAGATACGCAGTATTTT.

This clonotype was observed a handful of times. The J gene is TRBJ2-5, the V gene TRBV18; D unclear. Trimming took off 2 bases at V and 3 bases at J, with 7 bases between the two ends. The CDR3 extends over 13 amino acids. Germline V lookup: CDR1 KGHSH, CDR2 LQKENI. The CDR3 reads CASSPAEKETQYF. The CDR3, as DNA: TGTGCCAGCTCACCAGCGGAAAAAGAGACCCAGTACTTC.